Listed here are 3 T cell receptor beta chains from one sample, sequenced in a study of T cells after yellow fever vaccination (dated 2019 in TCRdb). Per the publication, the treatment or condition label means: live attenuated yellow fever vaccine strain. The method was 5' RACE. For sequencing, an Illumina HiSeq 2500 was employed. In-frame beta chains were kept once TCRdb had trimmed the public reads at Q25 with fastp and called clones with MiXCR. For every CDR3 protein sequence, its rows merge into one entry that carries the most common genes and DNA. Within this sample are 610,000 or so distinct CDR3 sequences, with more than 9% of them counted one time only. Jointly, the top ten make up under 15% of the sample. The sample in question was PBMCs, obtained on the day of the yellow fever booster vaccination. The receptors come from a man aged 25 to 45 who received the YFV17D yellow fever vaccine.

This clonotype was counted a few times. The rearrangement uses TRBV29-1 and TRBJ2-1; no definite D call. This CDR3 comprises 12 residues. Germline loops: CDR1 SQVTM, CDR2 ANQGSEA. The V end lost 5 bases, the J end lost 9 bases, and 14 bases lay between the germline ends. The CDR3: CSVPESPSEQFF. The CDR3 nucleotides read TGCAGCGTTCCTGAGAGCCCCAGTGAGCAGTTCTTC.

This clonotype was detected a few times. The chain uses TRBV25-1 and TRBJ2-1; 8 bases fit TRBD1. This CDR3 has 14 amino acids. Germline CDR1 MGHDK, CDR2 SYGVNS. Trimming removed 3 bases from V and 9 bases from J; junction bases left unmatched: 7. The CDR3 DNA reads TGTGCCAGCAGTGATGTACAGGGGGTCGGTGAGCAGTTCTTC. Amino acid sequence: CASSDVQGVGEQFF.

This clonotype was counted a few times. The chain recombines TRBV11-2 with TRBJ2-1, with D tentatively TRBD2 (6 bases). With 3 bases removed from V and 3 bases from J, the gap between germline ends came to 18 bases. Germline assignment: CDR1 SGHAT and CDR2 FQNNGV. CDR3 length: 17 residues. As DNA, the CDR3 is TGTGCCAGCAGCTTTTACTTCAGCGGAGGGAGCTACAATGAGCAGTTCTTC. It is translated as CASSFYFSGGSYNEQFF.